This TCR beta chain comes out of a study of cytomegalovirus exposure and HLA in healthy donors. The study ran its PCR with 60 Vbeta and 13 Jbeta primers. TCRdb's copy holds only in-frame clones and misses some; the assay was immunoSEQ multiplex PCR. The sample includes approximately 120,000 clones. V lost 5 bases, J lost 4 bases, and 6 bases stayed unmatched. The CDR3 covers 14 residues. Germline-derived CDR1 and CDR2 are MNHEY and SVGAGI. This sequence joins TRBV6-5 and TRBJ1-1; 8 bases match TRBD1. The clonotype originates from a man aged 25-40 years in good health and CMV-seronegative. Sequenced input: PBMCs. The CDR3 region is CASSPGGRGTEAFF. The CDR3 DNA reads as TGTGCCAGCAGTCCAGGGGGCCGGGGCACTGAAGCTTTCTTT.